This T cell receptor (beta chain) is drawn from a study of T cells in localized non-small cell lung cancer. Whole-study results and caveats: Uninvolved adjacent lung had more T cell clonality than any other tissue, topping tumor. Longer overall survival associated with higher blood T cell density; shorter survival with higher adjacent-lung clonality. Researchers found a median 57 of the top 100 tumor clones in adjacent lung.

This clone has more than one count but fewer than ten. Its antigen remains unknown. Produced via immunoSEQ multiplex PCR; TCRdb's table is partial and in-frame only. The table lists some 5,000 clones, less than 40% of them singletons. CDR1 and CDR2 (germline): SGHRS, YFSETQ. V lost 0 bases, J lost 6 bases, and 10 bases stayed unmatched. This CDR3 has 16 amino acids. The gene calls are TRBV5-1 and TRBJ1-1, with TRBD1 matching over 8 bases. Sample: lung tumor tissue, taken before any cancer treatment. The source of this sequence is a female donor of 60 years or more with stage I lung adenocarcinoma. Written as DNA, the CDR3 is TGCGCCAGCAGCTTGGGGGCAGGGGGCGATAGGGCTGAAGCTTTCTTT. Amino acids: CASSLGAGGDRAEAFF.